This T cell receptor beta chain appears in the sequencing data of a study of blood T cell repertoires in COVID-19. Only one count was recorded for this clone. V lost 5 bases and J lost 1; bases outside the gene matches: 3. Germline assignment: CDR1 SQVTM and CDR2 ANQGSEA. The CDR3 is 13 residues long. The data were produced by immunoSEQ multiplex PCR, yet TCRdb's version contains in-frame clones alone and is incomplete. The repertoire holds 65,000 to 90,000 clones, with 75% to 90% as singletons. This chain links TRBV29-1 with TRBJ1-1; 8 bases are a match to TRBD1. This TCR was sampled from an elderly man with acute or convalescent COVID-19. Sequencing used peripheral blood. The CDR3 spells CSVSDRGNTEAFF. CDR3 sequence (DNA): TGCAGCGTTTCCGACAGGGGGAACACTGAAGCTTTCTTT.